The rows below give T cell receptor beta chains drawn from one sample of a study of a mutant IDH1 vaccine in newly diagnosed glioma. Sequencing used immunoSEQ multiplex PCR; TCRdb keeps in-frame clones, though not all of them. In the table there are over 80,000 clones, roughly 90% of which are singletons. The material sequenced was PBMCs, taken from a glioma patient treated with radiotherapy, temozolomide or both. The receptors originated from a woman in her fifties or sixties with glioma. The CDR3 runs from the conserved cysteine through the conserved F or W. The D gene is left open where the match is weak. Size values are once, few and many counts, or a class for expanded clones, and some rows have none.

>-|TRBV5-1|TRBD2|TRBJ2-7
CASRPRTSGSEQYF
TGCGCCAGCAGACCTCGGACTAGCGGGAGCGAGCAGTACTTC
>-|TRBV10-1|-|TRBJ2-2
CASSESGATGELFF
TGCGCCAGCAGTGAATCGGGGGCCACCGGGGAGCTGTTTTTT
>-|TRBV30|TRBD1|TRBJ1-4
CAWRTGVEKLFF
TGTGCCTGGAGGACAGGGGTTGAAAAACTGTTTTTT
>-|TRBV27|-|TRBJ2-3
CASSLTWAGPDTQYF
TGTGCCAGCAGTTTAACTTGGGCAGGGCCAGATACGCAGTATTTT
>-|TRBV7-6|TRBD2|TRBJ2-2
CASSTNPLAGGTGELFF
TGTGCCAGCAGCACCAATCCCCTAGCGGGAGGCACCGGGGAGCTGTTTTTT
>-|TRBV30|-|TRBJ2-2
CAWRQGISPGELFF
TGTGCCTGGAGACAGGGTATTTCCCCCGGGGAGCTGTTTTTT
>-|TRBV19|-|TRBJ2-7
CASSIEGSRRYEQYF
TGTGCCAGTAGTATAGAGGGCAGCAGACGCTACGAGCAGTACTTC
>few|TRBV29-1|TRBD1|TRBJ2-3
CSVITGADTQYF
TGCAGCGTTATTACAGGGGCAGATACGCAGTATTTT
>-|TRBV25-1|-|TRBJ2-7
CASSVGLSYEQYF
TGTGCCAGCAGTGTGGGACTCTCCTACGAGCAGTACTTC
>-|TRBV2|TRBD1|TRBJ1-1
CASKDRGRGTEAFF
TGTGCCAGCAAAGACAGGGGGCGCGGCACTGAAGCTTTCTTT
>-|TRBV7-9|TRBD2|TRBJ2-3
CASSSPSGSRLDTQYF
TGTGCCAGCAGCTCGCCTAGCGGGAGCCGTTTAGATACGCAGTATTTT
>-|TRBV9|-|TRBJ1-4
CASSVGDLNEKLFF
TGTGCCAGCAGCGTAGGGGACCTAAATGAAAAACTGTTTTTT
>once|TRBV15|-|TRBJ2-7
CATSRDSGHLYEQYF
TGTGCCACCAGCAGAGATTCGGGACACCTCTACGAGCAGTACTTC
>-|TRBV2|-|TRBJ1-5
CASSEFGAGNQPQHF
TGTGCCAGCAGTGAGTTCGGGGCAGGGAATCAGCCCCAGCATTTT
>-|TRBV6-1|TRBD2|TRBJ2-7
CASRATSGSWYEQYF
TGTGCCAGCAGAGCTACTAGCGGGAGTTGGTACGAGCAGTACTTC
>-|TRBV6-5|TRBD1|TRBJ1-3
CASSYGQVSGNTIYF
TGTGCCAGCAGTTACGGACAGGTGTCTGGAAACACCATATATTTT
>-|TRBV19|TRBD2|TRBJ2-7
CASSATGRRSYEQYF
TGTGCCAGTAGTGCCACCGGGAGGCGGTCCTACGAGCAGTACTTC
>-|TRBV7-9|-|TRBJ2-1
CASTLAGSHYNEQFF
TGTGCCAGCACACTAGCCGGGAGCCACTACAATGAGCAGTTCTTC
>-|TRBV2|-|TRBJ2-2
CASSERAPNTGELFF
TGTGCCAGCAGTGAGCGGGCACCGAACACCGGGGAGCTGTTTTTT
>-|TRBV30|-|TRBJ2-3
CAWSRQQGGTDTQYF
TGTGCCTGGAGTCGACAGCAGGGGGGGACAGATACGCAGTATTTT
>-|TRBV7-2|-|TRBJ2-5
CASSLGFGGIYGETQYF
TGTGCCAGCAGCTTAGGATTCGGGGGTATCTATGGAGAGACCCAGTACTTC
>-|TRBV9|-|TRBJ1-1
CASSVAPLNTEAFF
TGTGCCAGCAGCGTAGCACCCTTGAACACTGAAGCTTTCTTT
>-|TRBV6-5|TRBD1|TRBJ1-1
CASSKDRRNTEAFF
TGTGCCAGCAGTAAGGACAGGAGGAACACTGAAGCTTTCTTT
>-|TRBV6-1|TRBD1|TRBJ1-2
CASSRGPYGYTF
TGTGCCAGCAGCAGGGGGCCTTATGGCTACACCTTC
>-|TRBV6-5|-|TRBJ2-1
CASSQGYGNEQFF
TGTGCCAGCAGCCAGGGGTATGGCAATGAGCAGTTCTTC
>-|TRBV19|TRBD2|TRBJ2-7
CASSMGSGRPSYEQYF
TGTGCCAGTAGTATGGGTAGCGGGAGGCCCTCCTACGAGCAGTACTTC
>-|TRBV5-8|-|TRBJ2-7
CASSLWRDQYF
TGTGCCAGCAGCTTGTGGCGCGATCAGTACTTC
>-|TRBV4-2|-|TRBJ2-7
CASSQAGNSYEQYF
TGTGCCAGCAGCCAAGCGGGTAACTCCTACGAGCAGTACTTC
>-|TRBV5-1|TRBD2|TRBJ2-1
CASSLSSGSYNEQFF
TGCGCCAGCAGCCTCTCTAGCGGGAGCTACAATGAGCAGTTCTTC
>-|TRBV25-1|-|TRBJ2-3
CASSEQHHSTDTQYF
TGTGCCAGCAGTGAGCAACACCATAGCACAGATACGCAGTATTTT
>few|TRBV9|TRBD1|TRBJ1-3
CASSPSQGTGRGNTIYF
TGTGCCAGCAGCCCATCGCAGGGGACAGGGAGAGGAAACACCATATATTTT
>-|TRBV7-3|TRBD2|TRBJ2-3
CASSEGLADMVGTDTQYF
TGTGCCAGCAGCGAGGGACTAGCGGATATGGTGGGAACAGATACGCAGTATTTT
>-|TRBV7-6|TRBD1|TRBJ2-7
CASSSRTGGYEQYF
TGTGCCAGCAGCTCCCGGACAGGGGGTTACGAGCAGTACTTC
>-|TRBV10-3|-|TRBJ1-1
CAISETNGNTEAFF
TGTGCCATCAGTGAGACGAACGGGAACACTGAAGCTTTCTTT
>-|TRBV28|-|TRBJ1-2
CASSFRALYGYTF
TGTGCCAGCAGTTTCCGAGCTCTGTATGGCTACACCTTC
>-|TRBV5-1|TRBD2|TRBJ2-6
CASSRLAGSSGANVLTF
TGCGCCAGCAGCCGACTAGCGGGAAGCTCTGGGGCCAACGTCCTGACTTTC
>-|TRBV19|TRBD1|TRBJ2-1
CASSIGQGRWINEQFF
TGTGCCAGTAGTATTGGACAGGGAAGATGGATTAATGAGCAGTTCTTC
>-|TRBV2|-|TRBJ2-1
CASSEARVGEQFF
TGTGCCAGCAGTGAAGCCCGGGTGGGAGAGCAGTTCTTC
>-|TRBV14|-|TRBJ2-3
CASSQEPGARADTQYF
TGTGCCAGCAGCCAAGAGCCTGGAGCCAGAGCAGATACGCAGTATTTT
>-|TRBV5-1|TRBD1|TRBJ1-1
CASSGRQGGTEAFF
TGCGCCAGCAGCGGCCGACAGGGAGGGACTGAAGCTTTCTTT
>-|TRBV28|TRBD1|TRBJ1-2
CASSLTGHGYTF
TGTGCCAGCAGTTTGACAGGGCATGGCTACACCTTC
>-|TRBV20-1|-|TRBJ2-7
CSGDYYEQYF
TGCAGCGGCGACTACTACGAGCAGTACTTC
>once|TRBV5-5|-|TRBJ1-4
CASSLDQGGNEKLFF
TGTGCCAGCAGCTTGGACCAGGGCGGGAATGAAAAACTGTTTTTT
>-|TRBV4-2|TRBD2|TRBJ2-7
CASSQVVRGRSLLRSYEQYF
TGTGCCAGCAGCCAAGTCGTGCGCGGGAGGTCTCTACTGAGATCCTACGAGCAGTACTTC
>-|TRBV27|TRBD1|TRBJ1-5
CASSLKGANQPQHF
TGTGCCAGCAGTTTAAAGGGGGCCAATCAGCCCCAGCATTTT
>-|TRBV28|TRBD2|TRBJ2-1
CASSTTSGRVNEQFF
TGTGCCAGCAGCACCACTAGCGGGAGGGTCAATGAGCAGTTCTTC
>-|TRBV6-5|TRBD2|TRBJ2-1
CASSYSAGGYNEQFF
TGTGCCAGCAGTTACTCGGCGGGAGGGTACAATGAGCAGTTCTTC
>once|TRBV6-5|-|TRBJ1-2
CASSTGHYGYTF
TGTGCCAGCAGTACCGGACATTATGGCTACACCTTC
>-|TRBV5-1|-|TRBJ2-7
CASSPGTASYEQYF
TGCGCCAGCAGCCCCGGGACTGCCTCCTACGAGCAGTACTTC
>-|TRBV9|TRBD2|TRBJ2-3
CASSPLGLAGVDTQYF
TGTGCCAGCAGCCCCCTGGGACTAGCGGGAGTAGATACGCAGTATTTT
>-|TRBV4-2|TRBD2|TRBJ2-1
CASSWTSGSYNEQFF
TGTGCCAGCTCATGGACTAGCGGGTCTTACAATGAGCAGTTCTTC
>-|TRBV6-6|TRBD1|TRBJ1-4
CASSYPGQGDEKLFF
TGTGCCAGCAGTTACCCGGGACAGGGGGATGAAAAACTGTTTTTT
>-|TRBV7-2|-|TRBJ2-7
CASSFNSMGYEQYF
TGTGCCAGCAGCTTCAATAGTATGGGCTACGAGCAGTACTTC
>-|TRBV30|-|TRBJ1-2
CAWSPDAYGYTF
TGTGCCTGGAGTCCGGACGCTTATGGCTACACCTTC
>-|TRBV2|-|TRBJ2-7
CASSEFGTSYEQYF
TGTGCCAGCAGTGAATTCGGGACCTCCTACGAGCAGTACTTC